This T cell receptor (beta chain) is from a study of cytomegalovirus exposure and HLA in healthy donors. Study-wide background: Inside one of the first data releases sat around 85 million unique TCRs taken from HLA-typed donors. Study-wide results and limits: Altogether, 150 to 200 TCR beta chains were recorded as cytomegalovirus-associated. In a later analysis, productive TCRs from donors in an Asian-associated ancestry cluster reportedly carried fewer N-insertions than the cohort mean. Later work found most CMV-associated TCR beta chains apparently HLA-restricted.

In the case of this clone: No antigen is known for it.

In germline, CDR1 is SGHNT, CDR2 YYREEE (reference sequence). Germline trimming cut 4 bases from V and 5 bases from J; bases unmatched to any gene: 9. The CDR3 covers 16 residues. Vbeta (60) and Jbeta (13) primers were used in the PCR. This table comes from immunoSEQ multiplex PCR, and its TCRdb copy is limited to in-frame clones, with some not included. Here the sample spans over 100,000 clones, about four fifths being singletons. This chain joins TRBV5-4 and TRBJ2-5; 12 nucleotides agree with TRBD1. Material: PBMCs. The sequence derives from a woman younger than 30 in good health and CMV-seropositive. CDR3 sequence reads: CASSHPRDRGRETQYF. Written as DNA, the CDR3 is TGTGCCAGCAGCCACCCCCGGGACAGGGGGCGGGAGACCCAGTACTTC.